A selection of T cell receptor beta chains follows, all from one sample in a study of cytomegalovirus exposure and HLA in healthy donors. Assay used: immunoSEQ multiplex PCR; TCRdb lists only in-frame clones, some missing. The sample consists of 150,000 to 200,000 clones, around 88% of them appearing once. Sequenced material: PBMCs. These receptors originate from a woman younger than 30 in good health and CMV-seronegative. Each CDR3 is given with its conserved first and last residue. The order of the fields is clone size, D gene, J gene, V gene, CDR3 protein, CDR3 DNA. The D gene is left open where the match is weak. Clone size, where shown, is once, few, many, or a class for clones that have expanded.

clone size: .
D gene: TRBD2
J gene: TRBJ2-7
V gene: TRBV30
CDR3 protein: CAWSLGLAGPYEQYF
CDR3 DNA: TGTGCCTGGAGCTTGGGACTAGCGGGACCCTACGAGCAGTACTTC

clone size: .
D gene: .
J gene: TRBJ2-1
V gene: TRBV7-9
CDR3 protein: CASSLAGGPNEQFF
CDR3 DNA: TGTGCCAGCAGCTTAGCGGGGGGGCCCAATGAGCAGTTCTTC

clone size: .
D gene: .
J gene: TRBJ1-1
V gene: TRBV7-3
CDR3 protein: CASSPTVVVVEAFF
CDR3 DNA: TGTGCCAGCAGCCCAACAGTGGTGGTGGTTGAAGCTTTCTTT

clone size: .
D gene: .
J gene: TRBJ2-2
V gene: TRBV13
CDR3 protein: CASSLDRQGLTGELFF
CDR3 DNA: TGTGCCAGCAGCTTAGATCGGCAGGGACTTACCGGGGAGCTGTTTTTT

clone size: .
D gene: TRBD1
J gene: TRBJ1-1
V gene: TRBV19
CDR3 protein: CASSIDTGGKAFF
CDR3 DNA: TGTGCCAGTAGTATTGACACAGGGGGTAAAGCTTTCTTT

clone size: few
D gene: .
J gene: TRBJ2-7
V gene: TRBV6-5
CDR3 protein: CASREQVAYEQYF
CDR3 DNA: TGTGCCAGCAGGGAACAGGTGGCCTACGAGCAGTACTTC

clone size: .
D gene: TRBD1
J gene: TRBJ2-7
V gene: TRBV25-1
CDR3 protein: CASRPGTGWVLNEQYF
CDR3 DNA: TGTGCCAGCAGACCCGGGACAGGGTGGGTTCTCAACGAGCAGTACTTC

clone size: .
D gene: TRBD1
J gene: TRBJ2-2
V gene: TRBV10-1
CDR3 protein: CASSDWDRGDTGELFF
CDR3 DNA: TGCGCCAGCAGTGACTGGGACAGGGGGGACACCGGGGAGCTGTTTTTT

clone size: .
D gene: .
J gene: TRBJ1-5
V gene: TRBV29-1
CDR3 protein: CSVVFRAADSNQPQHF
CDR3 DNA: TGCAGCGTTGTCTTCAGGGCAGCCGATAGCAATCAGCCCCAGCATTTT

clone size: .
D gene: .
J gene: TRBJ2-5
V gene: TRBV5-4
CDR3 protein: CASSFGGGSQTQYF
CDR3 DNA: TGTGCCAGCAGCTTCGGCGGAGGCAGCCAGACCCAGTACTTC

clone size: .
D gene: .
J gene: TRBJ1-6
V gene: TRBV21-1
CDR3 protein: CASGQGCSPLHF
CDR3 DNA: TGTGCCAGCGGGCAGGGGTGTTCACCTCTCCACTTT

clone size: once
D gene: TRBD2
J gene: TRBJ2-1
V gene: TRBV6-1
CDR3 protein: CASRLAGVYNEQFF
CDR3 DNA: TGTGCCAGCAGACTAGCGGGGGTTTACAATGAGCAGTTCTTC

clone size: .
D gene: TRBD2
J gene: TRBJ2-3
V gene: TRBV5-1
CDR3 protein: CASSLGLAGDTQYF
CDR3 DNA: TGCGCCAGCAGCTTGGGTCTAGCGGGAGATACGCAGTATTTT

clone size: once
D gene: .
J gene: TRBJ1-1
V gene: TRBV18
CDR3 protein: CASSPDSGGRTEAFF
CDR3 DNA: TGTGCCAGCTCACCAGATAGTGGGGGGAGAACTGAAGCTTTCTTT

clone size: .
D gene: TRBD2
J gene: TRBJ2-1
V gene: TRBV7-7
CDR3 protein: CASSLSAGGPNEQFF
CDR3 DNA: TGTGCCAGCAGCTTATCAGCGGGAGGGCCCAATGAGCAGTTCTTC

clone size: .
D gene: TRBD2
J gene: TRBJ2-2
V gene: TRBV5-1
CDR3 protein: CASSPRGTSGGHTGELFF
CDR3 DNA: TGCGCCAGCAGCCCCCGGGGGACTAGCGGGGGTCACACCGGGGAGCTGTTTTTT

clone size: few
D gene: .
J gene: TRBJ1-2
V gene: TRBV11-2
CDR3 protein: CASSSDYGYTF
CDR3 DNA: TGTGCCAGCAGCTCAGACTATGGCTACACCTTC

clone size: .
D gene: .
J gene: TRBJ2-7
V gene: TRBV5-6
CDR3 protein: CASRGTGLTKDGQYF
CDR3 DNA: TGTGCCAGCAGGGGTACAGGATTGACGAAGGACGGGCAGTACTTC

clone size: .
D gene: TRBD1
J gene: TRBJ1-3
V gene: TRBV5-4
CDR3 protein: CASSRTGAGSTIYF
CDR3 DNA: TGTGCCAGCAGCCGGACAGGGGCGGGAAGCACCATATATTTT

clone size: .
D gene: TRBD1
J gene: TRBJ2-7
V gene: TRBV27
CDR3 protein: CASSSYRDRNSYEQYF
CDR3 DNA: TGTGCCAGCAGTTCTTATAGGGACAGGAATTCCTACGAGCAGTACTTC